This T cell receptor beta chain was identified in a study of blood T cell repertoires in COVID-19. After removal of 2 bases from V and 9 bases from J, the junction contained 11 bases not matched to a gene. The CDR3 is 16 residues long. The germline gives CDR1 SGHVS, CDR2 FQNEAQ. The data were produced by immunoSEQ multiplex PCR, yet TCRdb's version contains in-frame clones alone and is incomplete. The sample holds some 80,000 clones; 88% are singletons and the top ten take approximately 19%. This TCR came from a human donor in a cohort sampled during active COVID-19. Source material: peripheral blood. The chain carries TRBV7-8 and TRBJ2-3; 10 positions agree with TRBD2. Here the CDR3 DNA reads TGTGCCAGCAGCTTAAGCGGGGGGGCCGGGATTATGACGCAGTATTTT. This sequence encodes CASSLSGGAGIMTQYF. Full variable domain (rest looked up from reference TRBV7-8 and TRBJ2-3): GAGVSQSPRYKVAKRGQDVALRCDPISGHVSLFWYQQALGQGPEFLTYFQNEAQLDKSGLPSDRFFAERPEGSVSTLKIQRTQQEDSAVYLCASSLSGGAGIMTQYFGPGTRLTVL.